This T cell receptor (beta chain) was obtained from a study of cytomegalovirus exposure and HLA in healthy donors. V was pared by 0 bases and J by 6 bases, with 6 bases of the junction left unmatched. Per the germline V gene, CDR1 is MGHRA and CDR2 is YSYEKL. The CDR3 is made up of 16 amino acids. The PCR ran on 60 Vbeta and 13 Jbeta primers. Data came from immunoSEQ multiplex PCR; TCRdb stores just in-frame clones and leaves some out. The data hold 100,000 to 150,000 clones, with 78% observed a single time. The sequence derives from a man aged 25 to 40 in good health and CMV-seropositive. The genes are TRBV4-1 and TRBJ1-4; 8 nucleotides agree with TRBD1. The sequenced sample was PBMCs. The CDR3 DNA reads as TGCGCCAGCAGCCAAGATGGTACAGGGGGAGATGAAAAACTGTTTTTT. It codes for CASSQDGTGGDEKLFF.